This TCR beta chain was obtained from a study of type 1 regulatory T cells. Study summary: This in vitro CD4 product, T-allo10, is enriched for Tr1 cells and alloantigen-specific.

From the reads, TCRdb called clonotypes with MiXCR, one entry per CDR3 protein. This repertoire shows about 62,000 distinct CDR3 sequences, over 50% found once; its top ten account for roughly 1.9%. CDR1 and CDR2 (germline): DFQATT, SNEGSKA (reference sequence). The CDR3 contains 14 residues. Trimming took 6 bases from V and 5 from J; bases not matched to a gene: 9. This clonotype was seen only a few times. The antigen is not known. Regarding the study as a whole: Compared with non-Tr1 cells, Tr1 cells showed a narrower TCR repertoire.

Sample: cultured non-Tr1 T cells, either the whole culture or a sorted T cell fraction (not recorded which). This TCR came from a human donor in good health. This chain connects TRBV20-1 to TRBJ2-1, with 8 nucleotides matching TRBD1. The CDR3 reads CSATRTGFDNEQFF. Written as DNA, the CDR3 is TGCAGTGCCACTCGGACAGGGTTCGACAATGAGCAGTTCTTC.